The 25 T cell receptor beta chains given below trace back to one sample, sequenced in a study of Tregs in tolerant kidney transplant recipients. Sequenced by immunoSEQ multiplex PCR; TCRdb stores in-frame clones only, minus some. The sample yields 120,000 or so clones, around nine tenths seen once. The sample consisted of CD4+ T cells from blood. Source of these receptors: a human donor in good health.

The chain recombines TRBV10-1 with TRBJ1-2; D unresolved. The V and J ends lost 3 bases and 5 bases respectively, with 7 bases between them. This CDR3 has 12 residues. Germline V gene lookup returns CDR1 WNHNN and CDR2 SYGVQD (reference sequence). CDR3 region: CASSDLGYGYTF. The CDR3 DNA sequence: TGCGCCAGCAGTGACCTAGGGTATGGCTACACCTTC.

The DNA of the CDR3 is TGCGCCAGCAGCACTGGGGCAATTACAGGATCGGAAACCTTC. Protein sequence: CASSTGAITGSETF. The chain joins TRBV5-1 to TRBJ1-2; possibly TRBD1 for D (5 bases). CDR3 length: 14 amino acids. The ends were cut back, 4 bases at V and 14 bases at J, with 24 bases in the middle. In germline, CDR1 is SGHRS, CDR2 YFSETQ.

The sample holds one count of this clone. The chain links TRBV6-6 to TRBJ2-1; the D is unclear. Germline assignment: CDR1 MNHNY and CDR2 SVGAGI (reference sequence). Deletions cut 3 bases from V and 0 bases from J, with 9 bases between. The CDR3 is 15 residues long. CDR3 nucleotide sequence: TGTGCCAGCAGTTATAGGTACGCCTCCTACAATGAGCAGTTCTTC. It codes for CASSYRYASYNEQFF.

This clone was recorded a few times. J is TRBJ1-1 and V is TRBV19; D remains ambiguous. Looked up from germline, CDR1 is LNHDA and CDR2 is SQIVND (reference sequence). V lost 2 bases, J lost 1 base, and 11 bases lay in between. This CDR3 contains 15 residues. The CDR3 spells CASSIMGTANTEAFF. CDR3 coding DNA: TGTGCCAGTAGTATAATGGGTACAGCGAACACTGAAGCTTTCTTT. The full variable domain, completed using reference TRBV19 and TRBJ1-1, is DGGITQSPKYLFRKEGQNVTLSCEQNLNHDAMYWYRQDPGQGLRLIYYSQIVNDFQKGDIAEGYSVSREKKESFPLTVTSAQKNPTAFYLCASSIMGTANTEAFFGQGTRLTVV.

The chain carries TRBV7-2 and TRBJ1-5; D uncertain. Trimming removed 3 bases from V and 6 bases from J, with 9 bases in between. CDR3 length: 13 residues. Germline assignment: CDR1 SGHTA and CDR2 FQGNSA. CDR3: CASSFYNSQPQHF. The CDR3 DNA is TGTGCCAGCAGCTTTTACAACAGTCAGCCCCAGCATTTT.

This chain connects TRBV18 to TRBJ2-5; 9 bases match TRBD1. V was clipped by 4 bases and J by 4 bases; unmatched bases: 10. This CDR3 is 16 amino acids long. Germline V CDR1 and CDR2: KGHSH, LQKENI. CDR3 DNA sequence: TGTGCCAGCTCACACGGGACAGGGAGGGCGAGAGAGACCCAGTACTTC. This encodes CASSHGTGRARETQYF.

This chain joins TRBV21-1 and TRBJ2-1; the DNA was not used to check the table's D call, TRBD2. TRBV21-1 is marked as a pseudogene. This CDR3 comprises 15 residues. DNA for the CDR3: TGTGCCAGCAGCCCGAAGGGACTAGCCAGGAATGAGCAGTTCTTC. Translating gives CASSPKGLARNEQFF.

The rearrangement uses TRBV19 and TRBJ2-7, with 7 bases identical to TRBD2. The CDR3 extends over 16 amino acids. Germline trimming cut 9 bases from V and 4 bases from J; bases unmatched to any gene: 18. Germline V CDR1 and CDR2: LNHDA, SQIVND (reference sequence). CDR3 protein: CASKPSGRGSLYEQYF. The DNA for the CDR3 is TGTGCCAGCAAGCCCTCGGGGCGCGGGAGTCTATACGAGCAGTACTTC.

The chain has TRBV27 and TRBJ1-5, with 12 bases identical to TRBD1. The CDR3 loop spans 16 amino acids. Germline CDR1 is MNHEY and CDR2 is SMNVEV (reference sequence). Unmatched junction bases numbered 5, after V lost 6 bases and J lost 2 bases. The CDR3 loop is CASSRDRGLGNQPQHF. As DNA, the CDR3 is TGTGCCAGCAGCAGGGACAGGGGGCTTGGCAATCAGCCCCAGCATTTT.

This clone was counted only a few times. This chain uses TRBV5-1 with TRBJ2-1; TRBD2 might be the D (6 bases). V dropped 4 bases and J dropped 0 bases, with 11 bases sitting between them. CDR3 length: 15 amino acids. CDR1 SGHRS and CDR2 YFSETQ come from the germline V gene. CDR3 nucleotide sequence: TGCGCCAGCAGCCCGGAGACTAGCTCCTACAATGAGCAGTTCTTC. This gives the protein CASSPETSSYNEQFF.

V and J are TRBV6-5 and TRBJ1-1; D gene ambiguous. Germline V CDR1 and CDR2: MNHEY, SVGAGI. The CDR3 extends over 14 amino acids. Trimming pared 2 bases from V and 8 bases from J, leaving 15 bases between. The CDR3 DNA reads as TGTGCCAGCAGTTACGATCGAGGGCAGGCGGAAGCTTTCTTT. Translation: CASSYDRGQAEAFF.

This rearrangement joins TRBV5-4 to TRBJ2-5; D may match TRBD1 or TRBD2 (5 bases each). V was pared by 4 bases and J by 3 bases, with 13 bases between. This CDR3 is 14 amino acids long. From germline, CDR1 is SGHNT and CDR2 YYREEE (reference sequence). The CDR3 loop is CASSPRGPEETQYF. The CDR3, as DNA: TGTGCCAGCAGCCCCCGGGGCCCCGAAGAGACCCAGTACTTC.

In its sample, this clone was seen once. J is TRBJ1-1 and V is TRBV6-6; tentatively, D is TRBD1 (6 bases). The V and J ends lost 7 bases and 6 bases respectively, with 18 bases between them. The CDR3 consists of 14 residues. Germline assignment: CDR1 MNHNY and CDR2 SVGAGI (reference sequence). The CDR3 DNA is TGTGCCAGCACCGCCCCAGGGGCTTTGGCTGAAGCTTTCTTT. It encodes CASTAPGALAEAFF.

This chain connects TRBV19 to TRBJ1-6; the D is unclear. The CDR3 covers 14 residues. CDR1 and CDR2 (germline): LNHDA, SQIVND (reference sequence). Trimming took 4 bases from V and 4 from J, leaving 8 bases between them. The CDR3 DNA reads as TGTGCCAGTAGTACGCCTATTTATAATTCACCCCTCCACTTT. Protein product: CASSTPIYNSPLHF.

The chain is built from TRBV2 and TRBJ2-7; TRBD2 matches at 9 bases. CDR1 SNHLY and CDR2 FYNNEI come from the germline V gene. The CDR3 contains 14 residues. Trimming cost V 10 bases and J 2 bases; bases outside gene matches: 9. The CDR3 nucleotides are TGTGCCATTCCTGTAGCGGGGGAAACCTACGAGCAGTACTTC. Encoded protein: CAIPVAGETYEQYF. Full variable domain (outside the CDR3, taken from reference TRBV2 and TRBJ2-7): EPEVTQTPSHQVTQMGQEVILRCVPISNHLYFYWYRQILGQKVEFLVSFYNNEISEKSEIFDDQFSVERPDGSNFTLKIRSTKLEDSAMYFCAIPVAGETYEQYFGPGTRLTVT.

The V gene is TRBV6-1, the J gene TRBJ1-2, with 8 positions matching TRBD1. With 6 bases clipped from V and 1 base from J, the junction kept 4 bases outside the gene matches. Germline lookup yields CDR1 MNHNS and CDR2 SASEGT. The CDR3 covers 14 residues. The CDR3 here is CASSHRGYNYGYTF. For the CDR3, the DNA is TGTGCCAGCAGCCACAGGGGGTATAACTATGGCTACACCTTC.

V and J are TRBV11-2 and TRBJ2-3; 9 bases are a match to TRBD1. Germline V gene sequence: CDR1 SGHAT, CDR2 FQNNGV. V lost 3 bases and J lost 10; bases outside the gene matches: 11. This CDR3 spans 15 amino acids. For the CDR3, the DNA is TGTGCCAGCAGCTTCGGGGAACAGGGGGCTCCCGCGCAGTATTTT. Translation: CASSFGEQGAPAQYF.

The CDR3 protein is CASSGQFSYNEQFF. In DNA, the CDR3 is TGTGCCAGCTCAGGACAGTTCTCCTACAATGAGCAGTTCTTC. This chain connects TRBV2 to TRBJ2-1, with D possibly TRBD1 on 6 matching bases. V lost 8 bases, J lost 0 bases, and 11 bases lay in between. The CDR3 loop spans 14 amino acids. Per the germline V gene, CDR1 is SNHLY and CDR2 is FYNNEI.

This clone was seen once. The chain carries TRBV6-1 and TRBJ1-5; D is undetermined. Germline CDR1 is MNHNS and CDR2 is SASEGT. The CDR3 loop spans 14 amino acids. The V gene lost 6 bases and the J gene lost 0 bases, with 9 bases spanning the gap. This CDR3 is CASRTGYSNQPQHF. CDR3 DNA sequence: TGTGCCAGCAGGACGGGGTATAGCAATCAGCCCCAGCATTTT.

The chain carries TRBV12-5 and TRBJ1-5; D remains unclear. Trimming cost V 0 bases and J 7 bases, with 1 base left between them. CDR3 length: 11 amino acids. Germline V gene lookup returns CDR1 LGHNT and CDR2 FRNRAP. In nucleotides, the CDR3 is TGTGCTAGTGGTTTGGTACAGCCCCAGCATTTT. Its protein is CASGLVQPQHF.

The CDR3 nucleotides read TGCGCCAGCAGCTTGGGAGGACTAGCGGGGGGGCCTAGCACAGATACGCAGTATTTT. Encoded protein: CASSLGGLAGGPSTDTQYF. This rearrangement joins TRBV5-1 to TRBJ2-3, with 15 bases matching TRBD2. Looked up from germline, CDR1 is SGHRS and CDR2 is YFSETQ. The CDR3 has 19 residues. V gave up 0 bases and J gave up 0 bases; unmatched junction bases: 5.

V and J are TRBV5-4 and TRBJ2-5, with 9 bases identical to TRBD1. Losses at the gene ends were 0 bases for V and 3 bases for J; bases not matched to a gene: 3. Per the germline V gene, CDR1 is SGHNT and CDR2 is YYREEE (reference sequence). The CDR3 sequence is 15 residues long. The CDR3 coding sequence is TGTGCCAGCAGCTTGGTTGGGGACAGGGAAGAGACCCAGTACTTC. Amino acids: CASSLVGDREETQYF. Combining the CDR3 with reference TRBV5-4 and TRBJ2-5 gives the whole variable domain ETGVTQSPTHLIKTRGQQVTLRCSSQSGHNTVSWYQQALGQGPQFIFQYYREEENGRGNFPPRFSGLQFPNYSSELNVNALELDDSALYLCASSLVGDREETQYFGPGTRLLVL.

As to this clone: In the same sample, other DNA sequences code for this CDR3. This chain connects TRBV6-5 to TRBJ1-5; 9 nucleotides align to TRBD1. There are 15 residues in the CDR3. The J segment lost 4 bases and the V segment lost 5 bases, leaving 6 bases of the junction unmatched. Germline assignment: CDR1 MNHEY and CDR2 SVGAGI. The CDR3 reads CASSPDRGGNQPQHF. In DNA form, the CDR3 reads TGTGCCAGCAGTCCGGACAGGGGAGGGAATCAGCCCCAGCATTTT.

As for this clone: Other DNA sequences in the same sample also yield this CDR3. The chain employs TRBV7-6 and TRBJ2-2; D remains unclear. This CDR3 region has 16 residues. Trimming took off 2 bases at V and 0 bases at J, with 10 bases between the two ends. Per the germline V gene, CDR1 is SGHVS and CDR2 is FNYEAQ. This chain's CDR3 is CASSLFGVTNTGELFF. Written as DNA, the CDR3 is TGTGCCAGCAGCTTATTTGGAGTTACGAACACCGGGGAGCTGTTTTTT.

V is TRBV5-1 and J is TRBJ2-3; D is uncertain. This CDR3 is built from 15 residues. V was clipped by 1 base and J by 0 bases, with 9 bases between them. The germline V gene encodes CDR1 SGHRS and CDR2 YFSETQ. DNA of the CDR3: TGCGCCAGCAGCTTGCAGCCTTTTAGCACAGATACGCAGTATTTT. The encoded protein is CASSLQPFSTDTQYF.